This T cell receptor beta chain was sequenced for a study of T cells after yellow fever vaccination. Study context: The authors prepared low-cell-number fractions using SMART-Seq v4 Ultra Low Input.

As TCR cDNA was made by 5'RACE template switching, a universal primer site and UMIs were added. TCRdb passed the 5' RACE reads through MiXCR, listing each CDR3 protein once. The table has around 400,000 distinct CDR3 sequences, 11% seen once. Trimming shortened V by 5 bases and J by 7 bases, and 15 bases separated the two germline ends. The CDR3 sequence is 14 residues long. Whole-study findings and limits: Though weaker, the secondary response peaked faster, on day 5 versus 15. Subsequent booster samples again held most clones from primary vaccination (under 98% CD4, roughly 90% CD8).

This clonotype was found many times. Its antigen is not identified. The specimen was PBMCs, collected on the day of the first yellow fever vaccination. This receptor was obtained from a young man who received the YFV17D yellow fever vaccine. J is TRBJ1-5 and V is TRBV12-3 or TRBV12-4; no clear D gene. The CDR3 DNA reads TGTGCCAGCAGTAAAACAGCTTCGGGGCAGCCCCAGCATTTT. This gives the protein CASSKTASGQPQHF.